Shown below are 11 T cell receptor beta chains from a single sample sequenced in a study of blood T cell repertoires in COVID-19. The repertoire was sequenced with immunoSEQ multiplex PCR; TCRdb's copy has only in-frame clones and lacks some. The table includes more than 85,000 clones, 70% to 90% detected once. The material sequenced was peripheral blood. The receptor source for this set is a woman between 50 and 59 years old with acute or convalescent COVID-19.

The rearrangement joins TRBV30 to TRBJ2-4, with D possibly matching TRBD2 (6 bases). V dropped 3 bases and J dropped 8 bases, with 14 bases sitting between them. The germline CDR1 and CDR2 sequences are GTSNPN and SVGIG (reference sequence). CDR3 length: 13 residues. CDR3 protein: CAWRSGPWDIQYF. The CDR3 coding sequence is TGTGCCTGGAGGAGCGGGCCTTGGGACATTCAGTACTTC. The full variable domain, rest sourced from reference TRBV30 and TRBJ2-4, is SQTIHQWPATLVQPVGSPLSLECTVEGTSNPNLYWYRQAAGRGLQLLFYSVGIGQISSEVPQNLSASRPQDRQFILSSKKLLLSDSGFYLCAWRSGPWDIQYFGAGTRLSVL.

This clone has just a few counts. The chain links TRBV2 to TRBJ2-4; 10 nucleotides align to TRBD2. V shed 1 base, J shed 0 bases, and the junction held 0 bases outside the gene matches. Germline values: CDR1 SNHLY, CDR2 FYNNEI. The CDR3 extends over 16 amino acids. Here the CDR3 reads CASSEGLAGAKNIQYF. The CDR3 region has the DNA TGTGCCAGCAGTGAAGGACTAGCGGGAGCCAAAAACATTCAGTACTTC.

The V gene is TRBV18, the J gene TRBJ2-5; the D is unclear. The germline V and J ends were trimmed by 5 bases and 0 bases, with 4 bases remaining between them. This CDR3 contains 12 residues. CDR1 and CDR2 from the germline V gene are KGHSH and LQKENI. The CDR3 DNA reads as TGTGCCAGCTCAACTTACCAAGAGACCCAGTACTTC. Its protein is CASSTYQETQYF.

The CDR3 loop reads CASSYSFTANQPQHF. The CDR3 DNA follows: TGTGCCAGCAGTTACTCGTTTACAGCTAATCAGCCCCAGCATTTT. This chain links TRBV6-5 with TRBJ1-5, with D uncertain. The germline V and J ends were trimmed by 0 bases and 4 bases, with 10 bases remaining between them. Germline assignment: CDR1 MNHEY and CDR2 SVGAGI. This CDR3 region has 15 residues.

This rearrangement joins TRBV19 to TRBJ1-2, with 8 bases fitting TRBD1. V shed 9 bases, J shed 1 base, and the junction held 10 bases outside the gene matches. The germline CDR1 and CDR2 sequences are LNHDA and SQIVND (reference sequence). The CDR3 is made up of 15 amino acids. The CDR3 reads CASRDRDRLNYGYTF. CDR3 bases: TGTGCCAGCCGCGACCGGGACAGGCTTAACTATGGCTACACCTTC.

CDR3 sequence: CASSHRQGSGTEAFF. In DNA, the CDR3 is TGTGCCAGCAGCCATAGACAGGGATCAGGCACTGAAGCTTTCTTT. The chain joins TRBV3-1 (or the pseudogene TRBV3-2) to TRBJ1-1; TRBD1 aligns across 7 bases. The V and J ends lost 3 bases and 4 bases, in that order; junction bases with no gene match: 8. The germline V gene has CDR1 LGHDT and CDR2 YNNKEL (reference sequence). The CDR3 sequence is 15 residues long.

The chain is built from TRBV5-1 and TRBJ2-3, with TRBD1 matching 7 bases. From germline, CDR1 is SGHRS and CDR2 YFSETQ. The CDR3 spans 15 residues. Unmatched junction bases numbered 7, after V lost 3 bases and J lost 3 bases. The CDR3 protein is CASSSPTGLTDTQYF. The DNA of the CDR3 is TGCGCCAGCAGCTCCCCGACAGGGCTAACAGATACGCAGTATTTT.

The V gene is TRBV19, the J gene TRBJ2-7; 8 bases agree with TRBD1. The CDR3 consists of 14 residues. Germline CDR1 and CDR2: LNHDA and SQIVND (reference sequence). The V gene end was trimmed by 10 bases and the J gene end by 2 bases; junction bases not matched to a gene: 10. DNA of the CDR3: TGTGCCACCAGAAGCCGGGACAGGACCTACGAGCAGTACTTC. It is translated as CATRSRDRTYEQYF.

This sequence joins TRBV13 and TRBJ2-3, with 8 bases identical to TRBD2. Germline lookup yields CDR1 PRHDT and CDR2 FYEKMQ (reference sequence). J was trimmed by 8 bases and V by 5 bases; bases with no gene match: 6. The CDR3 has 13 residues. The CDR3 loop reads CASSPPGTSTQYF. The CDR3 DNA reads as TGTGCCAGCAGCCCACCCGGGACTAGTACGCAGTATTTT.

The chain employs TRBV7-8 and TRBJ1-4; a weak D match, TRBD1 (5 bases). Deletions cut 5 bases from V and 7 bases from J, with 17 bases between. In germline, CDR1 is SGHVS, CDR2 FQNEAQ. The CDR3 has 15 amino acids. The CDR3 region is CASSPAGLLGEKLFF. CDR3 in DNA: TGTGCCAGCAGCCCAGCGGGGCTCCTTGGTGAAAAACTGTTTTTT. Full variable domain (missing parts from reference TRBV7-8 and TRBJ1-4): GAGVSQSPRYKVAKRGQDVALRCDPISGHVSLFWYQQALGQGPEFLTYFQNEAQLDKSGLPSDRFFAERPEGSVSTLKIQRTQQEDSAVYLCASSPAGLLGEKLFFGSGTQLSVL.

This chain uses TRBV20-1 with TRBJ1-2, with a tentative D call TRBD1 (6 bases). This CDR3 is 11 amino acids long. The germline V and J ends were trimmed by 7 bases and 8 bases, with 14 bases remaining between them. The V gene's germline CDR1 is DFQATT and CDR2 SNEGSKA (reference sequence). For the CDR3, the DNA is TGCAGTGTTCAGGGGTTAGGGGGCTACACCTTC. Amino acid sequence: CSVQGLGGYTF.